The 32 T cell receptor beta chains listed next were all sequenced from one sample in a study of shared clonotypes between healthy human individuals. Repertoires were generated with immunoSEQ multiplex PCR, while TCRdb's copy carries only in-frame clones and drops some. The data contain around 240,000 clones, under 80% of them singletons. Specimen: memory CD4+ T cells sorted from blood. Subset noted: CD45RA-negative fraction. The receptors come from a man aged 25 to 45 in good health.

The chain couples TRBV7-6 to TRBJ1-5; D is ambiguous. CDR1 is SGHVS and CDR2 is FNYEAQ in the germline V gene. Trimming cost V 1 base and J 3 bases, with 10 bases left between them. The CDR3 has 15 amino acids. The CDR3 protein is CASSLGAATNQPQHF. The CDR3 bases are TGTGCCAGCAGCTTAGGAGCAGCTACCAATCAGCCCCAGCATTTT.

This clone was counted only a few times. This chain joins TRBV4-3 and TRBJ1-2; D remains unclear. V was cut by 2 bases and J by 3 bases, with 16 bases left in between. CDR3 length: 16 residues. CDR1 is LGHNA and CDR2 is YSLEER in the germline V gene. The CDR3 DNA sequence: TGCGCCAGCAGCCAATCGTGGGCCGGCAACCACTATGGCTACACCTTC. Its protein product is CASSQSWAGNHYGYTF.

This clone occurred many times. The chain carries TRBV2 and TRBJ2-3, with 8 bases aligning to TRBD1. J gave up 8 bases and V 5 bases, and 12 bases lay outside the gene matches. Germline lookup yields CDR1 SNHLY and CDR2 FYNNEI. CDR3 length: 15 amino acids. CDR3 residues: CASSWGQGAAGTQYF. In DNA, the CDR3 is TGTGCCAGCAGTTGGGGGCAGGGGGCCGCCGGTACGCAGTATTTT.

In DNA, the CDR3 is TGTGCCTTGAGACTAGCGGGAGGGTGGGAGACCCAGTACTTC. This translates into CALRLAGGWETQYF. The chain combines TRBV30 with TRBJ2-5; TRBD2 matches at 14 bases. The J segment lost 5 bases and the V segment lost 7 bases, leaving 6 bases of the junction unmatched. The germline V gene encodes CDR1 GTSNPN and CDR2 SVGIG (reference sequence). This CDR3 region has 14 residues. Variable domain in full (rest from reference TRBV30 and TRBJ2-5): SQTIHQWPATLVQPVGSPLSLECTVEGTSNPNLYWYRQAAGRGLQLLFYSVGIGQISSEVPQNLSASRPQDRQFILSSKKLLLSDSGFYLCALRLAGGWETQYFGPGTRLLVL.

The sample holds a few counts of this clone. The chain recombines TRBV7-8 with TRBJ1-4; the D gene is possibly TRBD1 (5 bases). Germline CDR1 and CDR2: SGHVS and FQNEAQ. Trimming took off 5 bases at V and 2 bases at J, with 15 bases between the two ends. The CDR3 covers 16 residues. CDR3 sequence: CASSPLGVATNEKLFF. The CDR3 DNA follows: TGTGCCAGCAGCCCCCTAGGGGTTGCGACTAATGAAAAACTGTTTTTT.

V is TRBV14 and J is TRBJ1-2; D uncertain. V gave up 1 base and J gave up 5 bases, with 5 bases separating them. Looked up from germline, CDR1 is SGHDN and CDR2 is FVKESK. The length of the CDR3 is 12 residues. The CDR3 here is CASSQGLYGYTF. The CDR3 DNA reads TGTGCCAGCAGCCAAGGGCTGTATGGCTACACCTTC.

The rearrangement joins TRBV2 to TRBJ2-1, with a weak D call TRBD2 (6 bases). The CDR3 is 16 amino acids. The germline V gene has CDR1 SNHLY and CDR2 FYNNEI. The V and J ends lost 8 bases and 1 base respectively, with 18 bases between them. The CDR3: CASEQISGSSYNEQFF. For the CDR3, the DNA is TGTGCCAGCGAGCAAATTAGCGGAAGTTCCTACAATGAGCAGTTCTTC.

The gene calls are TRBV18 and TRBJ1-5; a weak D match, TRBD1 (5 bases). Trimming pared 3 bases from V and 7 bases from J, leaving 19 bases between. CDR3 length: 16 residues. From germline, CDR1 is KGHSH and CDR2 LQKENI. The CDR3 DNA is TGTGCCAGCTCACCCGTTGGGGCAGGCTCAGGGCAGCCCCAGCATTTT. Translation gives CASSPVGAGSGQPQHF.

This chain connects TRBV5-4 to TRBJ2-1, with 7 bases that match TRBD1. J lost 6 bases, V lost 1 base, and 7 bases had no gene match. Germline V lookup: CDR1 SGHNT, CDR2 YYREEE (reference sequence). The CDR3 covers 15 residues. The CDR3 here is CASSLSDRVGNEQFF. Written as DNA, the CDR3 is TGTGCCAGCAGCTTGAGCGACAGGGTGGGCAATGAGCAGTTCTTC.

This sequence joins TRBV28 and TRBJ2-7; D is uncertain. The V gene's germline CDR1 is MDHEN and CDR2 SYDVKM. The CDR3 runs 13 residues. V lost 10 bases, J lost 1 base, and 14 bases lay in between. CDR3 DNA: TGTGCCATTAGTCCCGGCGGTTCCTACGAGCAGTACTTC. Protein sequence: CAISPGGSYEQYF.

This clone came up once. This chain connects TRBV28 to TRBJ2-1; perhaps TRBD1 as D (6 bases). CDR3 length equals 12 residues. V shed 3 bases and J shed 9 bases, with 9 bases lying between them. CDR1 is MDHEN, CDR2 SYDVKM, per germline. CDR3 coding DNA: TGTGCCAGCAGTTTTGGACAGTTTGAGCAGTTCTTC. It translates to CASSFGQFEQFF.

This chain links TRBV2 with TRBJ2-3; maybe TRBD2 (6 bases). The CDR3 length is 15 residues. V lost 5 bases and J lost 1, with 13 bases in between. Germline V gives CDR1 SNHLY, CDR2 FYNNEI. CDR3 nucleotides: TGTGCCAGCAGTTTAGCGGCCTGGGGCACAGATACGCAGTATTTT. Protein: CASSLAAWGTDTQYF.

The rearrangement links TRBV19 to TRBJ1-5, with TRBD1 as a possible D gene (6 bases). Trimming cost V 4 bases and J 1 base, with 11 bases left between them. The CDR3 length is 15 residues. Germline V CDR1 and CDR2: LNHDA, SQIVND (reference sequence). The CDR3 DNA sequence: TGTGCCAGTAGTACAGGGGACACAAGCAATCAGCCCCAGCATTTT. This gives the protein CASSTGDTSNQPQHF.

The chain uses TRBV6-5 and TRBJ2-2, with 7 bases that match TRBD2. Trimming cost V 5 bases and J 4 bases; bases outside gene matches: 4. Germline V lookup: CDR1 MNHEY, CDR2 SVGAGI. The CDR3 loop spans 14 amino acids. This CDR3 is CASSKTSRTGELFF. CDR3 coding DNA: TGTGCCAGCAGTAAGACTAGCCGCACCGGGGAGCTGTTTTTT.

This sequence joins TRBV18 and TRBJ2-3; D remains unclear. V shed 3 bases and J shed 2 bases, with 3 bases lying between them. This CDR3 has 12 residues. Germline values: CDR1 KGHSH, CDR2 LQKENI. The CDR3 loop is CASSPTTDTQYF. The CDR3 DNA reads as TGTGCCAGCTCACCCACCACAGATACGCAGTATTTT.

The V gene is TRBV14, the J gene TRBJ2-7; D not resolved. The germline V gene has CDR1 SGHDN and CDR2 FVKESK. The CDR3 totals 14 residues. Trimming pared 2 bases from V and 2 bases from J, leaving 10 bases between. The CDR3 DNA is TGTGCCAGCAGCCAACCTGGGCTCGCCTACGAGCAGTACTTC. It yields the protein CASSQPGLAYEQYF.

The CDR3 reads CASSRSENKNTEAFF. The CDR3, as DNA: TGCGCCAGCAGCCGCTCCGAGAATAAGAACACTGAAGCTTTCTTT. J is TRBJ1-1 and V is TRBV5-1; no firm D call. Trimming shortened V by 4 bases and J by 1 base, and 14 bases separated the two germline ends. Germline V lookup: CDR1 SGHRS, CDR2 YFSETQ. There are 15 residues in the CDR3.

This sequence joins TRBV14 and TRBJ2-5; maybe TRBD2 (8 bases). The CDR3 is made up of 18 amino acids. CDR1 SGHDN and CDR2 FVKESK come from the germline V gene. Trimming left V 0 bases short and J 0 bases short, with 17 bases between. CDR3 in DNA: TGTGCCAGCAGCCAAGACCTAACGGGGGGGACAGACCAAGAGACCCAGTACTTC. As protein: CASSQDLTGGTDQETQYF.

The rearrangement links TRBV6-1 to TRBJ2-7; D might be TRBD1 (5 bases). In germline, CDR1 is MNHNS, CDR2 SASEGT. This CDR3 is 15 amino acids long. V lost 8 bases and J 0 bases, leaving 17 bases between the germline ends. CDR3 protein: CASLLGQLISYEQYF. The CDR3 DNA reads as TGTGCCAGCCTGTTGGGGCAGCTAATCTCCTACGAGCAGTACTTC.

The V and J genes are TRBV7-6 and TRBJ1-3; D possibly corresponds to TRBD1 (5 bases). The CDR3 covers 16 residues. Germline loops: CDR1 SGHVS, CDR2 FNYEAQ. Trimming pared 5 bases from V and 3 bases from J, leaving 17 bases between. Here the CDR3 reads CASSPKEGRIGNTIYF. The CDR3 DNA reads as TGTGCCAGCAGCCCCAAGGAGGGGAGGATTGGAAACACCATATATTTT.

The chain couples TRBV2 to TRBJ2-2, with D unclear. The CDR3 spans 15 residues. The germline V gene encodes CDR1 SNHLY and CDR2 FYNNEI. V lost 4 bases and J lost 0, with 9 bases in between. The CDR3 DNA reads TGTGCCAGCAGTGTTGCAGTTGCGAACACCGGGGAGCTGTTTTTT. Amino acids: CASSVAVANTGELFF. The full variable domain, its missing parts supplied by reference TRBV2 and TRBJ2-2, is EPEVTQTPSHQVTQMGQEVILRCVPISNHLYFYWYRQILGQKVEFLVSFYNNEISEKSEIFDDQFSVERPDGSNFTLKIRSTKLEDSAMYFCASSVAVANTGELFFGEGSRLTVL.

Concerning this clone: Other nucleotide sequences in the sample specify the same CDR3. This rearrangement joins TRBV28 to TRBJ1-2, with a possible D match to TRBD1 (6 bases). V dropped 6 bases and J dropped 4 bases, with 15 bases sitting between them. This CDR3 has 14 residues. CDR1 MDHEN and CDR2 SYDVKM come from the germline V gene. The CDR3 nucleotides are TGTGCCAGCAGCCTAGGGGGGGCGGGCTATGGCTACACCTTC. This sequence encodes CASSLGGAGYGYTF.

V gene TRBV4-2 combines with J gene TRBJ1-2; perhaps TRBD1 as D (5 bases). Germline V gives CDR1 LGHNA, CDR2 YNFKEQ. The CDR3 is 14 residues long. Between the trimmed V and J ends, which lost 3 bases and 4 bases, there was a span of 12 bases. CDR3 loop: CASSQGRQIYGYTF. The CDR3 nucleotides read TGTGCCAGCAGCCAGGGACGACAAATCTATGGCTACACCTTC.

This chain joins TRBV5-5 and TRBJ2-5, with D perhaps assigned TRBD1 or TRBD2 (7 bases each). CDR3 length: 16 amino acids. Deletions cut 0 bases from V and 1 base from J, with 13 bases between. Germline assignment: CDR1 SGHKS and CDR2 YYEKEE (reference sequence). CDR3 sequence (DNA): TGTGCCAGCAGCTTGGGCGGCAGGGGGGGCCAAGAGACCCAGTACTTC. Amino acid sequence: CASSLGGRGGQETQYF.

This chain uses TRBV6-5 with TRBJ1-1, with TRBD1 as a possible D gene (6 bases). Germline V lookup: CDR1 MNHEY, CDR2 SVGAGI. This CDR3 is 14 amino acids long. The ends were cut back, 0 bases at V and 8 bases at J, with 13 bases in the middle. CDR3 protein: CASSYSTGRREAFF. In DNA form, the CDR3 reads TGTGCCAGCAGTTACTCCACAGGGAGGAGGGAAGCTTTCTTT.

About this clone itself: Relative to the germline gene, one junction end is altered; a read error may explain this. The rearrangement links TRBV19 to TRBJ2-1; 9 bases map to TRBD1. CDR1 and CDR2 (germline): LNHDA, SQIVND (reference sequence). This CDR3 region has 13 residues. The CDR3 sequence: CASKGQGPPEPFF. Here the CDR3 DNA reads TGTGCCAGTAAGGGACAGGGTCCCCCTGAGCCGTTCTTC.

The chain uses TRBV28 and TRBJ1-1, with 7 bases lining up with TRBD1. V trimming: 2 bases; J trimming: 4 bases; junction bases outside the gene matches: 4. The CDR3 covers 14 residues. CDR1 is MDHEN, CDR2 SYDVKM, per germline. This CDR3 is CASSLGTVATEAFF. The CDR3 coding sequence is TGTGCCAGCAGTTTAGGGACAGTCGCCACTGAAGCTTTCTTT.

The rearrangement uses TRBV11-2 and TRBJ2-7, with 8 bases aligning to TRBD2. Trimming removed 2 bases from V and 7 bases from J; junction bases left unmatched: 10. This CDR3 is built from 15 residues. CDR1 and CDR2 from the germline V gene are SGHAT and FQNNGV. CDR3 loop: CASSLWAGGLEEQYF. The CDR3, as DNA: TGTGCCAGCAGCTTATGGGCGGGAGGTCTAGAAGAGCAGTACTTC.

The rearrangement joins TRBV7-6 to TRBJ2-7, with TRBD2 identical over 7 bases. Trimming cost V 5 bases and J 1 base; bases outside gene matches: 11. In germline, CDR1 is SGHVS, CDR2 FNYEAQ. This CDR3 comprises 16 residues. CDR3 DNA: TGTGCCAGCAGCCCAATCATGGCGGGAGTGTCCTACGAGCAGTACTTC. It encodes CASSPIMAGVSYEQYF.

This sequence joins TRBV4-3 and TRBJ1-2, with a possible D match to TRBD1 (6 bases). CDR3 length equals 16 residues. Deletions cut 0 bases from V and 5 bases from J, with 16 bases between. Germline CDR1 reads LGHNA; CDR2 reads YSLEER. The CDR3 protein is CASSQDLTGTPYGYTF. For the CDR3, the DNA is TGCGCCAGCAGCCAAGACCTGACAGGCACTCCATATGGCTACACCTTC.

This clone was detected only a few times. The J gene is TRBJ1-1, the V gene TRBV6-6; D call uncertain. The germline CDR1 and CDR2 sequences are MNHNY and SVGAGI (reference sequence). The CDR3 is 13 residues long. V was trimmed by 8 bases and J by 3 bases, leaving 13 bases between them. CDR3 amino acids: CASGTEGDTEAFF. In nucleotides, the CDR3 is TGTGCCAGCGGCACGGAGGGAGACACTGAAGCTTTCTTT.

Comment on this clone: The sample contains more than one DNA sequence encoding this CDR3. V and J are TRBV29-1 and TRBJ2-1; tentatively, D is TRBD1 (5 bases). V was clipped by 3 bases and J by 4 bases, with 10 bases between them. The germline V gene has CDR1 SQVTM and CDR2 ANQGSEA. This CDR3 is 13 amino acids long. The CDR3 region is CSVEGSGYNEQFF. The CDR3 DNA reads as TGCAGCGTTGAGGGGTCAGGGTACAATGAGCAGTTCTTC.